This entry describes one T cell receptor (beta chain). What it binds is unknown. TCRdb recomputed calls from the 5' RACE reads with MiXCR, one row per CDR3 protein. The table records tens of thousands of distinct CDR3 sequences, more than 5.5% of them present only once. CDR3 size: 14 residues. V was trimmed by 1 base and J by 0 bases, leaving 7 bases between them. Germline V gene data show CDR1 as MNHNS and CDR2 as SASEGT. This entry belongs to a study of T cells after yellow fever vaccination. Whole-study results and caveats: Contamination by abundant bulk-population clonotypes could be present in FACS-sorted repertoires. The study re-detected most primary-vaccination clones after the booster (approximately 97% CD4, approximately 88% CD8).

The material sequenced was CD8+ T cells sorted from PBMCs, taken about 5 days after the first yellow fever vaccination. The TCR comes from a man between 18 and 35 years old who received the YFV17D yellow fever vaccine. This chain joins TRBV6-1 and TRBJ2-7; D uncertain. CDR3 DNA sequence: TGTGCCAGCAGTGAAGGTCCCAGCTCCTACGAGCAGTACTTC. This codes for CASSEGPSSYEQYF.